This TCR beta chain appears in the sequencing data of a study of T-cell reconstitution after alpha-beta-depleted transplantation in children. The CDR3 is 15 residues long. CDR1 and CDR2 from the germline V gene are DFQATT and SNEGSKA (reference sequence). V was cut by 4 bases and J by 4 bases, with 17 bases left in between. Unique molecular identifiers were incorporated during preparation of the TCRbeta library. TCRdb re-called the PCR reads with MiXCR, one entry per CDR3 protein. The sample carries 350,000 to 400,000 distinct CDR3 sequences, 20% recorded once. This clonotype was counted only a few times.

V usage is TRBV20-1 and J usage is TRBJ1-5; a weak D match, TRBD1 (6 bases). The sequencing used PBMCs from the stem cell graft donor, collected from the stem cell graft. This TCR was recovered from a human donor who donated a stem cell graft to a child with acute myeloid leukemia. CDR3 coding DNA: TGCAGTGCTATACGGACAGAAAGGCAGAATCAGCCCCAGCATTTT. Translating it yields CSAIRTERQNQPQHF.